The 15 T cell receptor beta chains reported below all come from one sample, sequenced in a study of blood T cell repertoires in COVID-19. The data were produced by immunoSEQ multiplex PCR, yet TCRdb's version contains in-frame clones alone and is incomplete. This sample has a few hundred thousand clones, with roughly 90% found just once. Sequenced: PBMCs or T cells enriched from blood (not recorded which). The receptors here all came from a woman aged 18-35 years who had recovered from COVID-19.

V and J are TRBV6-5 and TRBJ2-7; D is unresolved. With 7 bases removed from V and 5 bases from J, the gap between germline ends came to 18 bases. This CDR3 contains 14 residues. Germline V lookup: CDR1 MNHEY, CDR2 SVGAGI. In DNA form, the CDR3 reads TGTGCCAGCACCGAAAAAATAGCTCCCGACGAGCAGTACTTC. It codes for CASTEKIAPDEQYF.

The CDR3 spells CASSRRGSRLFF. DNA of the CDR3: TGTGCCAGCAGCCGCAGGGGTTCTAGACTGTTTTTT. The gene calls are TRBV7-8 and TRBJ1-4; a possible D gene is TRBD1 (6 bases). The CDR3 length is 12 residues. The V end was cut by 5 bases, the J end by 13 bases, with 14 bases between. Germline lookup yields CDR1 SGHVS and CDR2 FQNEAQ.

This rearrangement joins TRBV19 to TRBJ1-1, with a possible D match to TRBD1 (5 bases). Per the germline V gene, CDR1 is LNHDA and CDR2 is SQIVND (reference sequence). Trimming took 3 bases from V and 0 from J, leaving 14 bases between them. CDR3 length: 16 residues. The CDR3, as DNA: TGTGCCAGTAGTATCCGGAGGGACGTATTGAACACTGAAGCTTTCTTT. Amino acids: CASSIRRDVLNTEAFF.

This sequence joins TRBV14 and TRBJ2-3; TRBD2 aligns across 8 bases. V trimming: 4 bases; J trimming: 5 bases; junction bases outside the gene matches: 5. The CDR3 has 14 amino acids. Germline V CDR1 and CDR2: SGHDN, FVKESK. CDR3 sequence (DNA): TGTGCCAGCAGCCCTGGACTAGCTCGAGATACGCAGTATTTT. Protein: CASSPGLARDTQYF. Complete variable domain (other parts from reference TRBV14 and TRBJ2-3): EAGVTQFPSHSVIEKGQTVTLRCDPISGHDNLYWYRRVMGKEIKFLLHFVKESKQDESGMPNNRFLAERTGGTYSTLKVQPAELEDSGVYFCASSPGLARDTQYFGPGTRLTVL.

This chain connects TRBV13 to TRBJ1-6; perhaps TRBD1 as D (6 bases). The CDR3 is 15 amino acids. Trimming removed 5 bases from V and 7 bases from J, with 15 bases in between. The germline gives CDR1 PRHDT, CDR2 FYEKMQ (reference sequence). The CDR3 region has the DNA TGTGCCAGCAGCGAACAAGGGGGTTGGAATTCACCCCTCCACTTT. Translating gives CASSEQGGWNSPLHF. The whole variable domain, filled in from reference TRBV13 and TRBJ1-6, reads AAGVIQSPRHLIKEKRETATLKCYPIPRHDTVYWYQQGPGQDPQFLISFYEKMQSDKGSIPDRFSAQQFSDYHSELNMSSLELGDSALYFCASSEQGGWNSPLHFGNGTRLTVT.

In nucleotides, the CDR3 is TGTGCCAGCAGCGTAGGTGATCGGGCAACTAATGAAAAACTGTTTTTT. It yields the protein CASSVGDRATNEKLFF. V gene TRBV9 combines with J gene TRBJ1-4, with D unresolved. From germline, CDR1 is SGDLS and CDR2 YYNGEE. Trimming removed 0 bases from V and 0 bases from J, with 9 bases in between. The CDR3 runs 16 residues.

Of note for this clone: The junction does not match germline at one end; this may be a read error. The chain is built from TRBV10-2 and TRBJ2-7; D perhaps matches TRBD1 (6 bases). The CDR3 consists of 15 residues. Germline V gives CDR1 WSHSY, CDR2 SAAADI. The CDR3 region has the DNA TGCGCCAGCAGTCAGTCGATACAGGGCGTCCACGAGCAGTACTTC. Protein product: CASSQSIQGVHEQYF.

The rearrangement joins TRBV11-2 to TRBJ1-6; D gene ambiguous. Germline V lookup: CDR1 SGHAT, CDR2 FQNNGV. This CDR3 is 19 amino acids long. V dropped 5 bases and J dropped 0 bases, with 20 bases sitting between them. Here the CDR3 DNA reads TGTGCCAGCAGCCCCCCCCGAGGGTCCCCTAGCTCCTATAATTCACCCCTCCACTTT. As protein: CASSPPRGSPSSYNSPLHF.

This chain links TRBV7-2 with TRBJ1-5, with 8 nucleotides matching TRBD1. The CDR3 is 15 amino acids. Looked up from germline, CDR1 is SGHTA and CDR2 is FQGNSA. V lost 5 bases to trimming and J lost 1 base; unmatched junction nucleotides: 4. The CDR3 protein is CASSDRGGSNQPQHF. Here the CDR3 DNA reads TGTGCCAGCAGCGACAGGGGAGGGAGCAATCAGCCCCAGCATTTT.

The rearrangement joins TRBV6-5 to TRBJ1-4; no definite D call. The CDR3 extends over 15 amino acids. CDR1 MNHEY and CDR2 SVGAGI come from the germline V gene. With 6 bases removed from V and 0 bases from J, the gap between germline ends came to 11 bases. The CDR3: CASSHRQPTNEKLFF. In DNA, the CDR3 is TGTGCCAGCAGCCACAGACAACCAACTAATGAAAAACTGTTTTTT.

The chain couples TRBV12-5 to TRBJ1-2; 8 positions match TRBD1. J was trimmed by 3 bases and V by 5 bases; bases with no gene match: 14. CDR3 length: 17 amino acids. Germline assignment: CDR1 LGHNT and CDR2 FRNRAP. CDR3 loop: CASGPDTGQGGDYGYTF. The CDR3 DNA reads TGTGCTAGTGGTCCAGACACCGGACAGGGAGGTGACTATGGCTACACCTTC.

The CDR3 region has the DNA TGTGCCAGTACCTCCAGGGGTAACTCCTATAATTCACCCCTCCACTTT. Translated: CASTSRGNSYNSPLHF. The J gene is TRBJ1-6, the V gene TRBV19, with D tentatively TRBD1 (6 bases). V was clipped by 7 bases and J by 0 bases, with 13 bases between them. Looked up from germline, CDR1 is LNHDA and CDR2 is SQIVND (reference sequence). The CDR3 runs 16 residues.

V gene TRBV10-3 combines with J gene TRBJ1-1, with D possibly TRBD1 on 6 matching bases. This CDR3 region has 15 residues. Trimming took off 2 bases at V and 3 bases at J, with 13 bases between the two ends. Germline V gene lookup returns CDR1 ENHRY and CDR2 SYGVKD. CDR3 coding DNA: TGTGCCATCAGTGAGGAGGGGGGGGAGCACACTGAAGCTTTCTTT. Translated: CAISEEGGEHTEAFF.

The V call is TRBV11-2, the J call TRBJ1-4, with D tentatively TRBD1 (6 bases). The germline gives CDR1 SGHAT, CDR2 FQNNGV. The germline V and J ends were trimmed by 5 bases and 8 bases, with 15 bases remaining between them. This CDR3 spans 14 amino acids. CDR3 sequence reads: CASSPSGGREKLFF. Here the CDR3 DNA reads TGTGCCAGCAGCCCCAGCGGGGGGCGCGAAAAACTGTTTTTT.

The chain recombines TRBV18 with TRBJ1-5, with 7 bases fitting TRBD1. This CDR3 is 14 amino acids long. The V gene's germline CDR1 is KGHSH and CDR2 LQKENI. Trimming removed 6 bases from V and 5 bases from J; junction bases left unmatched: 7. The DNA of the CDR3 is TGTGCCAGCTCTCCGGACAGGAGTGATCAGCCCCAGCATTTT. It yields the protein CASSPDRSDQPQHF. Drawing the rest from reference TRBV18 and TRBJ1-5, the complete variable domain is NAGVMQNPRHLVRRRGQEARLRCSPMKGHSHVYWYRQLPEEGLKFMVYLQKENIIDESGMPKERFSAEFPKEGPSILRIQQVVRGDSAAYFCASSPDRSDQPQHFGDGTRLSIL.